This T cell receptor (beta chain) was obtained from a study of T cell repertoires in cytomegalovirus infection. Study as a whole: The study used recently identified HLA-C-restricted and well-studied HLA-B-restricted CMV epitopes.

TCRdb re-called the reads with MiXCR, one entry per CDR3 protein. The sample has 650,000 to 850,000 distinct CDR3 sequences; about 28% are singletons. From germline, CDR1 is MNHEY and CDR2 SVGEGT. V dropped 7 bases and J dropped 1 base, with 17 bases sitting between them. The CDR3 is made up of 16 amino acids. In the case of this clonotype: Antigen specificity is unknown.

General study points: HLA-C-restricted CMV-specific TCR beta clonotypes prevailed in the ex vivo response.

This sequence joins TRBV6-2 or TRBV6-3 and TRBJ2-4; D may match TRBD1 or TRBD2 (5 bases each). The clonotype originates from a human donor in good health (CMV status not recorded). Some clones in this sample may be carry-over from other donors' samples. This sample comprised cultured CD8+ T cells from PBMCs, obtained from culture after CMV antigen stimulation. CDR3 DNA: TGTGCCAGCACCCCCGGGGACGGGTGGGCCAAAAACATTCAGTACTTC. This translates into CASTPGDGWAKNIQYF.